Each of the 2 T cell receptor beta chains below was sequenced from the same sample in a study of shared clonotypes between healthy human individuals. TCRdb's copy holds only in-frame clones and misses some; the assay was immunoSEQ multiplex PCR. The sample has 150,000 to 200,000 clones, 85% to 95% seen once. Sample: naive CD4+ T cells sorted from blood. Subset: CD45RA+ positively selected. Source of these receptors: a woman in her twenties or thirties in good health.

The chain uses TRBV28 and TRBJ1-5, with 7 bases that match TRBD1. Germline V gene lookup returns CDR1 MDHEN and CDR2 SYDVKM. After removal of 5 bases from V and 0 bases from J, the junction contained 10 bases not matched to a gene. The CDR3 totals 17 residues. The CDR3 DNA is TGTGCCAGCAGTCCCCCCCTCGGGACAGATAGCAATCAGCCCCAGCATTTT. It specifies CASSPPLGTDSNQPQHF.

The table lists this clone with a few counts. This CDR3 is also generated by other DNA sequences in the sample. V gene TRBV19 combines with J gene TRBJ1-3, with no clear D. V dropped 5 bases and J dropped 0 bases, with 5 bases sitting between them. The CDR3 sequence is 13 residues long. The V gene's germline CDR1 is LNHDA and CDR2 SQIVND (reference sequence). CDR3 DNA sequence: TGTGCCAGTAGTGAGTCCTCTGGAAACACCATATATTTT. Translated, it gives CASSESSGNTIYF.